This T cell receptor (beta chain) was captured in a study of shared clonotypes between healthy human individuals. Of note for this clone: This CDR3 is also generated by other DNA sequences in the sample.

The CDR3 sequence is 15 residues long. Deletions cut 0 bases from V and 1 base from J, with 7 bases between. Germline-derived CDR1 and CDR2 are MNHEY and SMNVEV (reference sequence). This table comes from immunoSEQ multiplex PCR, and its TCRdb copy is limited to in-frame clones, with some not included. The sample includes around 2.1 million clones, more than 90% of them seen just once. The chain has TRBV27 and TRBJ1-3; possibly TRBD1 for D (5 bases). This sequence originates from a man aged 18 to 35 in good health. The material sequenced was naive CD4+ T cells sorted from blood. Subset of the sample: CD45RA+ positively selected. CDR3 amino acids: CASSLSWGSGNTIYF. DNA of the CDR3: TGTGCCAGCAGTTTATCTTGGGGGTCTGGAAACACCATATATTTT.